The sequence of this TCR beta chain was determined in a study of human thymus T cells. Study conclusions and caveats: Thymic and blood repertoires showed apparently biased V and J gene usage.

This CDR3 is built from 14 residues. The V and J ends lost 1 base and 1 base respectively, with 8 bases between them. CDR1 and CDR2 from the germline V gene are SGHRS and YFSETQ. This table comes from immunoSEQ multiplex PCR, and its TCRdb copy is limited to in-frame clones, with some not included. The table lists more than 50,000 clones, around 94% of them singletons. As concerns this clone: Its matching antigen is unknown.

During surgery, about 0.45-1 mL peripheral blood was drawn from four of eight donors. All available leukocytes, rather than a set cell count, yielded the blood DNA. The specimen sequenced was blood. This chain joins TRBV5-1 and TRBJ2-5, with D perhaps given as TRBD1 or TRBD2 (5 bases each). The receptor was derived from a boy less than two years old with a congenital heart defect but otherwise immunologically healthy. The CDR3 region has the DNA TGCGCCAGCAGCTTGACGGGGCCCCAAGAGACCCAGTACTTC. Protein sequence: CASSLTGPQETQYF.